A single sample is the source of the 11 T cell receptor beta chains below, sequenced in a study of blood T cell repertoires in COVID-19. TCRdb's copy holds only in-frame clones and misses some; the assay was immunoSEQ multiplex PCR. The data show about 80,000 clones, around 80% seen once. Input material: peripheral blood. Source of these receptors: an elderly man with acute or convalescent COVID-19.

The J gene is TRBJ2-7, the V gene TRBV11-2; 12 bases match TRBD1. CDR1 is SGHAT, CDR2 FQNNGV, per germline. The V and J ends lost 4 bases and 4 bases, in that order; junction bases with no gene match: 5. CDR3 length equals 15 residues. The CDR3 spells CASSSPGQGAYEQYF. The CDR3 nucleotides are TGTGCCAGCAGCTCCCCGGGACAGGGGGCTTACGAGCAGTACTTC.

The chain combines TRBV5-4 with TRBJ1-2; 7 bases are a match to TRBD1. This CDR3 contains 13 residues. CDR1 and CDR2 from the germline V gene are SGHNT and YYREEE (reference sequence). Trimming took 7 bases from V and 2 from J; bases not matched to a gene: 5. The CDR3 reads CASVKQGNYGYTF. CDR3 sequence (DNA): TGTGCCAGCGTAAAACAGGGGAACTATGGCTACACCTTC.

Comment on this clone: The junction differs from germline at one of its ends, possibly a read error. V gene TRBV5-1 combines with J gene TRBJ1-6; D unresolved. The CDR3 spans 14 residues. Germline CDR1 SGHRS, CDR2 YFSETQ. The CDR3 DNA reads TGCGCCAGCAGCTTGGTGTCCTTTAATTCACCCCTCCACTTT. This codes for CASSLVSFNSPLHF.

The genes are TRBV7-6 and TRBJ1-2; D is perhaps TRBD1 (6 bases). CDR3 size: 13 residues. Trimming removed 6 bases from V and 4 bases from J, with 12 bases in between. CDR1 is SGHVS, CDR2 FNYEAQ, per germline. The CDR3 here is CASRQGLGYGYTF. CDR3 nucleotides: TGTGCCAGCAGACAGGGCCTAGGCTATGGCTACACCTTC.

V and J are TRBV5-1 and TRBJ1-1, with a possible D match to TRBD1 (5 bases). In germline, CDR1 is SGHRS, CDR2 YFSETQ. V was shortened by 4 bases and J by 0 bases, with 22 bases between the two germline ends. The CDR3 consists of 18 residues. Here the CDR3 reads CASSPRQHAKGMNTEAFF. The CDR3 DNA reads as TGCGCCAGCAGCCCTAGACAGCATGCGAAAGGGATGAACACTGAAGCTTTCTTT. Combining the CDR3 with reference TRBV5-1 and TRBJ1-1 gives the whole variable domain KAGVTQTPRYLIKTRGQQVTLSCSPISGHRSVSWYQQTPGQGLQFLFEYFSETQRNKGNFPGRFSGRQFSNSRSEMNVSTLELGDSALYLCASSPRQHAKGMNTEAFFGQGTRLTVV.

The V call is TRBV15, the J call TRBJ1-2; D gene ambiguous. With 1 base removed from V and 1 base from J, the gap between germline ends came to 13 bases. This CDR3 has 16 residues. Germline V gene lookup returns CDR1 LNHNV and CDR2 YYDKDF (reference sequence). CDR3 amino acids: CATSRVAVGNNYGYTF. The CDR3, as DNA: TGTGCCACCAGCAGAGTTGCGGTAGGCAATAACTATGGCTACACCTTC.

Written as DNA, the CDR3 is TGTGCCAGCAGTGGGCAGGATGGCAATCAGCCCCAGCATTTT. This sequence encodes CASSGQDGNQPQHF. This chain connects TRBV2 to TRBJ1-5; D ambiguous. Germline V CDR1 and CDR2: SNHLY, FYNNEI. Trimming removed 4 bases at V and 2 bases at J, with 9 bases between. This CDR3 has 14 residues.

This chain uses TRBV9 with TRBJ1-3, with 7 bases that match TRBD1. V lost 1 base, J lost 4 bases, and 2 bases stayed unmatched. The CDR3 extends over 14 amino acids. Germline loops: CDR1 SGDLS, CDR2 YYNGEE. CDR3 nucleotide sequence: TGTGCCAGCAGCGTAAGGGGGCCCGGAAACACCATATATTTT. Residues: CASSVRGPGNTIYF.

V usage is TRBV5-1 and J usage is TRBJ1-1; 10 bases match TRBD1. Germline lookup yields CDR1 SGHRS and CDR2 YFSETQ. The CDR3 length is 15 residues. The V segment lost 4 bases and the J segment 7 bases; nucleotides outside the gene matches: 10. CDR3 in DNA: TGCGCCAGCAGCCCGGGACAGGGGTCCCTAAGTGAAGCTTTCTTT. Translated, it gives CASSPGQGSLSEAFF.

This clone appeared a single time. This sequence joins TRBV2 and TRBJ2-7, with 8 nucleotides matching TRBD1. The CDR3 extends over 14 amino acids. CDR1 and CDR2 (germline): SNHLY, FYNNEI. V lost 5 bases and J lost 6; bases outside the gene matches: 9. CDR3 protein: CASSRSKTGAEQYF. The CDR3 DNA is TGTGCCAGCAGTCGATCAAAGACAGGGGCCGAGCAGTACTTC. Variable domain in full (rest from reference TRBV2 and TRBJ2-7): EPEVTQTPSHQVTQMGQEVILRCVPISNHLYFYWYRQILGQKVEFLVSFYNNEISEKSEIFDDQFSVERPDGSNFTLKIRSTKLEDSAMYFCASSRSKTGAEQYFGPGTRLTVT.

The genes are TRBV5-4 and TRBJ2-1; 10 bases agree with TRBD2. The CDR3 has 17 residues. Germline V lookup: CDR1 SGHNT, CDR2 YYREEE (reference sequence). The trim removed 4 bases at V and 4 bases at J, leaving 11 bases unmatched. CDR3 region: CASSPRDSGGPYNEQFF. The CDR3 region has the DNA TGTGCCAGCAGCCCCCGGGATAGCGGGGGGCCATACAATGAGCAGTTCTTC.